Listed below are T cell receptor beta chains from one sample, sequenced in a study of cytomegalovirus exposure and HLA in healthy donors. Libraries were prepared by immunoSEQ multiplex PCR; TCRdb keeps only in-frame clonotypes and omits some of them. The profile shows under 140,000 clones, more than 65% of them singletons. Sequenced sample: PBMCs. The receptors derive from a man aged 30 to 45 in good health and CMV-seropositive. The CDR3 runs from the conserved cysteine through the conserved F or W. A D gene is named only where the DNA matches it firmly. Not all rows give a size; the values are once, few, many and, for expanded clones, a class.

>14|TRBV9|.|.|TRBJ1-5
TGTGCCAGCATCCCATGGTTAGGGGGACAGCCCCAGCATTTT
CASIPWLGGQPQHF
>13|TRBV7-2|.|few|TRBJ2-2
TGTGCCAGCAGCCCGGTGGTCTCCGGGGAGCTGTTTTTT
CASSPVVSGELFF
>18|TRBV5-1|TRBD2|.|TRBJ2-3
TGCGCCAGCAGCACCGGGGGCGCTAGCGGGGGGTTCACAGATACGCAGTATTTT
CASSTGGASGGFTDTQYF
>13|TRBV19|.|.|TRBJ2-5
TGTGCCAGTAGTATAGCCAGAGGGGAGACCCAGTACTTC
CASSIARGETQYF
>17|TRBV7-2|TRBD2|.|TRBJ2-7
TGTGCCAGCAGCTTAGAACTAGCGGGGTTCTCCGGCTACGAGCAGTACTTC
CASSLELAGFSGYEQYF
>14|TRBV18|.|.|TRBJ2-1
TGTGCCAGCTCACCACCGGCAGGGGTCCATGAGCAGTTCTTC
CASSPPAGVHEQFF
>17|TRBV11-2|.|.|TRBJ2-7
TGTGCCAGCAGCCCTTTGATCGGCGGGCGGGGGCCTGTCGAGCAGTACTTC
CASSPLIGGRGPVEQYF
>13|TRBV19|.|.|TRBJ1-5
TGTGCCAGTAGTATTTGGCTAGATCAGCCCCAGCATTTT
CASSIWLDQPQHF
>18|TRBV12-2|.|few|TRBJ1-2
TGTGCAAGTCGCTTAGGCCCTTGGGACAGCCCTTCGTGGGATGGCTACACCTTC
CASRLGPWDSPSWDGYTF
>14|TRBV2|.|.|TRBJ2-2
TGTGCCAGCAGTGGGAGGGCTAACACCGGGGAGCTGTTTTTT
CASSGRANTGELFF
>16|TRBV6-1|TRBD2|.|TRBJ2-6
TGTGCCAGCAGTGAAGGGGGGGGCTCTGGGGCCAACGTCCTGACTTTC
CASSEGGGSGANVLTF
>16|TRBV7-8|TRBD1|.|TRBJ2-5
TGTGCCAGCAGCCCCGGTGGGACAGGGTATGCGGAGACCCAGTACTTC
CASSPGGTGYAETQYF
>13|TRBV5-6|.|.|TRBJ1-1
TGTGCCAGCAGCTTGGGAGAGTTCACTGAAGCTTTCTTT
CASSLGEFTEAFF
>17|TRBV21-1|.|.|TRBJ2-3
TGTGCCAGCAGCAAAAAAGGCCATAGGGGGGGCCGTGATACGCAGTATTTT
CASSKKGHRGGRDTQYF
>15|TRBV10-3|.|.|TRBJ1-3
TGTGCCATCAGTGAGGGCAGGTACTCTGGAAACACCATATATTTT
CAISEGRYSGNTIYF
>15|TRBV25-1|.|.|TRBJ1-4
TGTGCCAGCAGTGGAACTAAGGGGGCTAATGAAAAACTGTTTTTT
CASSGTKGANEKLFF
>13|TRBV5-5|.|.|TRBJ1-2
TGTGCCAGCAGCCCATACGTCGGCTATGGCTACACCTTC
CASSPYVGYGYTF
>16|TRBV5-6|.|.|TRBJ2-7
TGTGCCAGCAGCGGAGGTCCGGCCACACCTTCCTACGAGCAGTACTTC
CASSGGPATPSYEQYF
>14|TRBV11-2|.|.|TRBJ2-5
TGTGCCAGCAGCCCGGACAGTTTCCAAGAGACCCAGTACTTC
CASSPDSFQETQYF
>16|TRBV15|.|once|TRBJ1-1
TGTGCCACCAGCAGAGAGTTTACGGTCATGAACACTGAAGCTTTCTTT
CATSREFTVMNTEAFF
>15|TRBV2|.|.|TRBJ1-2
TGTGCCAGCAGTGAAGGGACAGCCCTGTGGGGTGGCTACACCTTC
CASSEGTALWGGYTF
>13|TRBV5-4|TRBD1|.|TRBJ2-5
TGTGCCAGCAGCTTGGACGACAGGGGACGGCAGTACTTC
CASSLDDRGRQYF
>16|TRBV5-5|TRBD2|.|TRBJ2-2
TGTGCCAGCAGGCCCATAGCGGGGGGGGACACCGGGGAGCTGTTTTTT
CASRPIAGGDTGELFF
>13|TRBV27|TRBD1|.|TRBJ1-2
TGTGCCAGCAGTACGGGACAGAACTATGGCTACACCTTC
CASSTGQNYGYTF
>15|TRBV7-9|.|.|TRBJ2-3
TGTGCCAGCAGCTCGACAGAAAGGGGCACAGATACGCAGTATTTT
CASSSTERGTDTQYF
>15|TRBV5-5|TRBD1|many|TRBJ1-1
TGTGCCAGCAGCCCGTGGACAGGGCGTGATACTGAAGCTTTCTTT
CASSPWTGRDTEAFF
>15|TRBV13|TRBD2|once|TRBJ2-1
TGTGCCAGCAGCTTAGAGCAGCGGGGGTACAATGAGCAGTTCTTC
CASSLEQRGYNEQFF
>16|TRBV7-2|TRBD1|.|TRBJ1-2
TGTGCCAGCAGCTTAGATTGGCGACAGGGCGTCTATGGCTACACCTTC
CASSLDWRQGVYGYTF
>16|TRBV27|TRBD2|.|TRBJ2-2
TGTGCCAGCAGTTTAGAGGCTAGCGGCAACACCGGGGAGCTGTTTTTT
CASSLEASGNTGELFF
>11|TRBV20-1|.|few|TRBJ2-7
TGCAGTGCCCGGGGAGGTTTCGAGCAGTACTTC
CSARGGFEQYF
>15|TRBV5-5|.|.|TRBJ1-2
TGTGCCAGCAGCCGAAGGGACAAGGGCCTAGATGGGGGTACCTTC
CASSRRDKGLDGGTF
>15|TRBV4-3|TRBD1|few|TRBJ2-7
TGCGCCAGCAGCCAAGGGATAGACAGGGCCGCCGAGCAGTACTTC
CASSQGIDRAAEQYF
>15|TRBV5-1|TRBD1|.|TRBJ2-3
TGCGCCAGCAGCCCGGGACAGTACCTCACAGATACGCAGTATTTT
CASSPGQYLTDTQYF
>16|TRBV21-1|.|.|TRBJ2-7
TGTGCCAGCAGCCCACCCAAGAGGATCGGGAGCTACGAGCAGTACTTC
CASSPPKRIGSYEQYF
>12|TRBV10-2|.|.|TRBJ2-7
TGCGCCAGCAGTGAAGAGGCTCACGAGCAGTACTTC
CASSEEAHEQYF
>13|TRBV29-1|TRBD1|.|TRBJ2-1
TGCAGCGCTGCGGGACAGGGGCACAATGAGCAGTTCTTC
CSAAGQGHNEQFF
>14|TRBV5-1|TRBD1|.|TRBJ2-7
TGCGCCAGCAGTCAACAGGGGGTCCTCTACGAGCAGTACTTC
CASSQQGVLYEQYF
>17|TRBV7-2|TRBD2|.|TRBJ2-3
TGTGCCAGCAGCTTCCCCACTAGCGGGGGGGGCACAGATACGCAGTATTTT
CASSFPTSGGGTDTQYF
>13|TRBV7-2|.|few|TRBJ1-6
TGTGCCAGCAGCTTAGAGCCCTATTCACCCCTCCACTTT
CASSLEPYSPLHF